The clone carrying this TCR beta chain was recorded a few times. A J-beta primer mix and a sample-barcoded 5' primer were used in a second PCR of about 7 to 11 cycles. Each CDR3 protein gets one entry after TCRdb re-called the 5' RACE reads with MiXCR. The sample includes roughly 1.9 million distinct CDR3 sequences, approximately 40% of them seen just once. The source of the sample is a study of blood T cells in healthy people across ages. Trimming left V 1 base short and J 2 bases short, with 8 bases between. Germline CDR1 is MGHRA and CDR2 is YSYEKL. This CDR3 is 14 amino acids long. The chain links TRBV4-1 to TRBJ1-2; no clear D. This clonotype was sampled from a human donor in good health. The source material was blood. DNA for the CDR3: TGCGCCAGCAGCCAAGGGCGAAGAAACTATGGCTACACCTTC. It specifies CASSQGRRNYGYTF.